These 24 T cell receptor beta chains came from one sample sequenced in a study of molecular identifiers for immune sequencing clone quantification. TCRdb re-analysed the PCR reads in MiXCR, keeping a single row per CDR3 protein. The table shows a few hundred thousand distinct CDR3 sequences, with under 25% occurring only once. Sequences were obtained from naive CD8+ T cells from blood, with Jurkat cell RNA spiked in. Noted subset: FACS-sorted CD8+CD4-CCR7+CD45RA+ naive T cells. The receptors shown here come from a human donor in good health. Some libraries in this study had Jurkat cell RNA spiked in.

Details on this clonotype: A much larger clonotype is one base distant, so this may be a read error. V usage is TRBV5-6 and J usage is TRBJ2-4, with D perhaps being TRBD1 or TRBD2 (5 bases each). Trimming shortened V by 2 bases and J by 9 bases, and 15 bases separated the two germline ends. CDR1 and CDR2 from the germline V gene are SGHDT and YYEEEE. The CDR3 is 14 residues long. The CDR3, as DNA: TGTGCCAGCAGCTTTGGGGGTAGCCAAAGCATTCAGTACTTC. Translated, it gives CASSFGGSQSIQYF.

The chain combines TRBV20-1 with TRBJ2-6; 9 bases are a match to TRBD1. CDR1 and CDR2 from the germline V gene are DFQATT and SNEGSKA (reference sequence). V trimming: 3 bases; J trimming: 3 bases; junction bases outside the gene matches: 6. This CDR3 comprises 16 residues. DNA for the CDR3: TGCAGTGCTAGGATACAGGGGGCCGTTGGGGCCAACGTCCTGACTTTC. This sequence encodes CSARIQGAVGANVLTF.

In regard to this clonotype: An end of the junction differs from the germline gene, which may be a read error. The rearrangement uses TRBV19 and TRBJ2-7; a weak D match, TRBD2 (6 bases). Germline-derived CDR1 and CDR2 are LNHDA and SQIVND (reference sequence). CDR3 length: 13 residues. The DNA for the CDR3 is TGTGCCAGTAGTCCCGGGACTTCCTACGAGCAGCACTTC. Its translation: CASSPGTSYEQHF.

This clonotype came up a few times. J is TRBJ2-3 and V is TRBV6-6; 8 bases are shared with TRBD2. Trimming cost V 4 bases and J 6 bases; bases outside gene matches: 9. Germline assignment: CDR1 MNHNY and CDR2 SVGAGI (reference sequence). This CDR3 contains 15 residues. This CDR3 reads CASSSLAVPGDTQYF. The CDR3 bases are TGTGCCAGCAGTTCACTAGCGGTCCCCGGCGATACGCAGTATTTT.

Note on this clonotype: Being one base from a much bigger clone, this may be a read error. The chain joins TRBV7-2 to TRBJ2-3, with 11 positions matching TRBD2. CDR1 and CDR2 from the germline V gene are SGHTA and FQGNSA. V was clipped by 3 bases and J by 1 base; unmatched bases: 12. This CDR3 contains 19 residues. This chain's CDR3 is CASSLGPIAGGPGTDTQYF. The CDR3 DNA is TGTGCCAGCAGCTTGGGACCGATAGCGGGAGGGCCTGGCACAGATACGCAGTATTTT.

About this clonotype itself: With a much larger clone just one base away, this may be a read error. V usage is TRBV5-5 and J usage is TRBJ1-5; possibly TRBD1 for D (5 bases). The CDR3 spans 15 residues. Germline assignment: CDR1 SGHKS and CDR2 YYEKEE (reference sequence). CDR3 coding DNA: TGTGTCAGCAGCTTGTTGCAGGGACGCAATCAGCCCCAGCATTTT. This translates into CVSSLLQGRNQPQHF.

This clonotype was seen only a few times. This chain connects TRBV28 to TRBJ2-2, with 8 bases identical to TRBD2. Losses at the gene ends were 6 bases for V and 3 bases for J; bases not matched to a gene: 3. This CDR3 comprises 14 residues. Looked up from germline, CDR1 is MDHEN and CDR2 is SYDVKM. CDR3 region: CASSPGLDTGELFF. The CDR3 DNA follows: TGTGCCAGCAGCCCGGGACTAGACACCGGGGAGCTGTTTTTT. Variable domain in full (rest from reference TRBV28 and TRBJ2-2): DVKVTQSSRYLVKRTGEKVFLECVQDMDHENMFWYRQDPGLGLRLIYFSYDVKMKEKGDIPEGYSVSREKKERFSLILESASTNQTSMYLCASSPGLDTGELFFGEGSRLTVL.

About this clonotype: This may stem from a read error, because a much larger clone lies one nucleotide away. This chain joins TRBV23-1 and TRBJ2-5; 9 bases are a match to TRBD1. TRBV23-1 has ORF status, its function being uncertain. CDR3 length: 18 amino acids. V lost 2 bases, J lost 0 bases, and 10 bases stayed unmatched. This chain's CDR3 is CASSQGGTGQGYQETQYF. CDR3 in DNA: TGCGCCAGCAGTCAAGGTGGTACGGGACAGGGATACCAAGAGACCCAGTACTTC.

This clonotype was recorded once. It is likely a read error, because the conserved phenylalanine at the end of the CDR3 is missing. The chain carries TRBV6-5 and TRBJ2-3; 8 positions agree with TRBD2. In germline, CDR1 is MNHEY, CDR2 SVGAGI. After removal of 4 bases from V and 0 bases from J, the junction contained 12 bases not matched to a gene. The CDR3 consists of 18 residues. CDR3 nucleotides: TGTGCCAGCAGTTCCCCGCGACTAGCGTGGGGCAGCACAGATACGCAGTATGTT. Its translation: CASSSPRLAWGSTDTQYV.

This clonotype was observed a single time. The chain is built from TRBV9 and TRBJ2-7; the D gene is possibly TRBD2 (5 bases). Deletions cut 0 bases from V and 4 bases from J, with 17 bases between. Germline lookup yields CDR1 SGDLS and CDR2 YYNGEE. The CDR3 extends over 16 amino acids. For the CDR3, the DNA is TGTGCCAGCAGCGTAGGGCGAGGGCGGTCGACGTACGAGCAGTACTTC. Protein product: CASSVGRGRSTYEQYF.

This clonotype was detected a few times. The V and J genes are TRBV18 and TRBJ2-7; no firm D call. CDR3 length equals 14 residues. V shed 6 bases and J shed 1 base, with 13 bases lying between them. The germline V gene encodes CDR1 KGHSH and CDR2 LQKENI. The CDR3 here is CASSPTPRSYEQYF. The CDR3 coding sequence is TGTGCCAGCTCCCCAACACCTCGATCCTACGAGCAGTACTTC.

In this sample, this clonotype turned up many times. V gene TRBV4-3 combines with J gene TRBJ2-7, with 14 nucleotides matching TRBD2. Germline V gene lookup returns CDR1 LGHNA and CDR2 YSLEER. The V gene end was trimmed by 4 bases and the J gene end by 2 bases; junction bases not matched to a gene: 1. The CDR3 loop spans 15 amino acids. Here the CDR3 reads CASSPGLAGAYEQYF. CDR3 in DNA: TGCGCCAGCAGCCCGGGACTAGCGGGAGCCTACGAGCAGTACTTC.

The chain links TRBV30 to TRBJ2-2, with 7 bases aligning to TRBD1. Germline CDR1 reads GTSNPN; CDR2 reads SVGIG (reference sequence). The CDR3 runs to 15 residues. Germline trimming cut 4 bases from V and 2 bases from J; bases unmatched to any gene: 7. In nucleotides, the CDR3 is TGTGCCTGGACCCTCCGGGACAGCAACACCGGGGAGCTGTTTTTT. Its translation: CAWTLRDSNTGELFF.

This clonotype occurred many times. The J gene is TRBJ1-1, the V gene TRBV12-3 or TRBV12-4, with a weak D call TRBD1 (5 bases). V shed 6 bases and J shed 2 bases, with 10 bases lying between them. The CDR3 is made up of 13 amino acids. CDR3 region: CASRLTENTEAFF. CDR3 nucleotides: TGTGCCAGCAGGCTGACAGAAAACACTGAAGCTTTCTTT.

This chain uses TRBV27 with TRBJ2-7, with 14 positions matching TRBD2. Germline CDR1 MNHEY, CDR2 SMNVEV (reference sequence). The CDR3 is 16 amino acids. V trimming: 6 bases; J trimming: 2 bases; junction bases outside the gene matches: 6. This CDR3 is CASRPGLAGEAYEQYF. In nucleotides, the CDR3 is TGTGCCAGCAGGCCGGGACTAGCGGGAGAAGCCTACGAGCAGTACTTC.

CDR3 region: CASTTTYWGLDTEAFF. CDR3 in DNA: TGCGCCAGCACCACAACGTATTGGGGGTTAGACACTGAAGCTTTCTTT. The gene calls are TRBV4-3 and TRBJ1-1; a weak D match, TRBD1 (5 bases). V was cut by 7 bases and J by 3 bases, with 21 bases left in between. Looked up from germline, CDR1 is LGHNA and CDR2 is YSLEER. The CDR3 length is 16 residues.

The CDR3 here is CSAPGLAGGGADTQYF. For the CDR3, the DNA is TGCAGTGCTCCCGGACTAGCGGGAGGGGGGGCAGATACGCAGTATTTT. The J gene is TRBJ2-3, the V gene TRBV20-1, with 15 bases aligning to TRBD2. The V and J ends lost 5 bases and 4 bases, in that order; junction bases with no gene match: 7. Germline V gene lookup returns CDR1 DFQATT and CDR2 SNEGSKA (reference sequence). The CDR3 contains 16 residues.

This clonotype was picked up a small number of times. V and J are TRBV12-3 or TRBV12-4 and TRBJ2-3; a weak D match, TRBD2 (7 bases). The CDR3 runs 15 residues. Deletions cut 4 bases from V and 6 bases from J, with 17 bases between. CDR3 amino acids: CASSSDFAGADTQYF. CDR3 in DNA: TGTGCCAGCAGTTCCGACTTTGCGGGGGCCGATACGCAGTATTTT.

Comment on this clonotype: This may come from a read error, since a much larger clone is one base off. The rearrangement joins TRBV20-1 to TRBJ2-7; D gene unclear. Looked up from germline, CDR1 is DFQATT and CDR2 is SNEGSKA (reference sequence). Between the trimmed V and J ends, which lost 1 base and 6 bases, there was a span of 16 bases. The CDR3 runs 14 residues. CDR3: CSARGISSGSEQYF. CDR3 DNA: TGCAGTGCTAGAGGTATCTCATCCGGGTCCGAGCAGTACTTC.

This chain uses TRBV29-1 with TRBJ1-2; D ambiguous. Germline-derived CDR1 and CDR2 are SQVTM and ANQGSEA. Trimming took 6 bases from V and 7 from J, leaving 12 bases between them. CDR3 length: 11 residues. The CDR3 nucleotides are TGCAGCGTCAGACATGATTTTGGCTACACCTTC. It yields the protein CSVRHDFGYTF.

With regard to this clonotype: A single base separates this from a much larger clone, so it may be a read error. V and J are TRBV4-3 and TRBJ1-1; 7 nucleotides line up with TRBD1. CDR1 is LGHNA, CDR2 YSLEER, per germline. The CDR3 spans 13 residues. The CDR3 nucleotides are TGCGTCAGCAGGGGACAGCCGAACACTGAAGCTTTCTTT. This sequence encodes CVSRGQPNTEAFF.

In its sample, this clonotype was seen many times. It may be a read error: a sequence one base away is much more abundant. The rearrangement joins TRBV7-9 to TRBJ1-1; D remains unclear. Germline V gene sequence: CDR1 SEHNR, CDR2 FQNEAQ (reference sequence). The CDR3 is 11 amino acids. Trimming left V 1 base short and J 7 bases short, with 4 bases between. The CDR3 loop is CASSLGIEAFF. The CDR3 DNA is TGTGCCAGCAGCTTAGGGATTGAAGCTTTCTTT.

This clonotype has just one count. Germline and junction disagree at one end, which may indicate a read error. The chain recombines TRBV14 with TRBJ2-1; D not resolved. Germline assignment: CDR1 SGHDN and CDR2 FVKESK. This CDR3 region has 12 residues. DNA for the CDR3: TGTGCCGGCAGCCAAGCTGGGGATGAGCAGTTCTTC. Its translation is CAGSQAGDEQFF. The complete variable domain, with remaining parts taken from reference TRBV14 and TRBJ2-1, reads EAGVTQFPSHSVIEKGQTVTLRCDPISGHDNLYWYRRVMGKEIKFLLHFVKESKQDESGMPNNRFLAERTGGTYSTLKVQPAELEDSGVYFCAGSQAGDEQFFGPGTRLTVL.

DNA of the CDR3: TGTGCCAGCAGTGATAAGGGACTAGCGGGAGTGGACCAGTACTTC. This sequence encodes CASSDKGLAGVDQYF. The chain uses TRBV27 and TRBJ2-7; 14 positions agree with TRBD2. The V and J ends lost 5 bases and 10 bases, in that order; junction bases with no gene match: 10. This CDR3 is built from 15 residues. CDR1 and CDR2 (germline): MNHEY, SMNVEV (reference sequence).